This TCR beta chain was obtained from a study of CD8+CD57+ T cells in acquired aplastic anemia. Turning to this clonotype: Its antigen is not identified.

Study outcomes and limitations: For CD8+ Simpson's diversity, patients and controls showed no significant difference.

Using genomic DNA as the template, TCR beta VDJ and CDR3 profiling was carried out. TCRdb reprocessed the reads with MiXCR, giving one entry per CDR3 protein. This sample has about 220,000 distinct CDR3 sequences; 34% occur once, and the top ten carry around 1.1%. CDR3 length: 15 residues. Germline V gene sequence: CDR1 SGHTA, CDR2 FQGNSA. Trimming removed 5 bases from V and 3 bases from J, with 16 bases in between. The sequence derives from a human donor in good health, serving as a control. The sequenced sample consisted of sorted CD4+, CD8+, or CD8+CD57+ T cells (not recorded which) from PBMCs. V gene TRBV7-2 combines with J gene TRBJ1-1; a possible D gene is TRBD1 (6 bases). CDR3 amino acids: CASSMTTGMDTEAFF. The CDR3 bases are TGTGCCAGCAGCATGACGACAGGCATGGACACTGAAGCTTTCTTT.